The 7 T cell receptor beta chains below were found in one sample sequenced in a study of blood T cell repertoires in COVID-19 (dated by TCRdb to about 2020). The receptor library was made with the immunoSEQ multiplex PCR assay. The immuneACCESS repertoire file appears here via TCRdb, limited to in-frame rearrangements. These files lack a portion of the clones; in checked studies, under half of the deficit traces to unresolved V genes, and the cause of the others is not known. This sample lists approximately 130,000 clones; around 91% were detected once. The top ten clonotypes cover around a quarter of the sample. Sequenced: peripheral blood. These receptors originate from a man in his 70s with active or convalescent COVID-19.

The rearrangement links TRBV3-1 (or the pseudogene TRBV3-2) to TRBJ2-5; 10 nucleotides align to TRBD2. In germline, CDR1 is LGHDT, CDR2 YNNKEL (reference sequence). The CDR3 extends over 18 amino acids. The V segment lost 0 bases and the J segment 4 bases; nucleotides outside the gene matches: 11. CDR3 amino acids: CASSQDGLAGAQGETQYF. The CDR3 DNA reads TGTGCCAGCAGCCAAGATGGGCTAGCGGGAGCCCAGGGAGAGACCCAGTACTTC.

The chain carries TRBV7-2 and TRBJ1-6; the D gene is possibly TRBD1 (6 bases). This CDR3 is 15 amino acids long. The V gene's germline CDR1 is SGHTA and CDR2 FQGNSA. Trimming cost V 4 bases and J 0 bases, with 7 bases left between them. The CDR3 region has the DNA TGTGCCAGCAGCTCGGACAGCTCCTATAATTCACCCCTCCACTTT. Amino acids: CASSSDSSYNSPLHF.

V is TRBV5-4 and J is TRBJ2-3; TRBD1 might be the D (6 bases). The V gene lost 4 bases and the J gene lost 5 bases, with 17 bases spanning the gap. There are 15 residues in the CDR3. The V gene's germline CDR1 is SGHNT and CDR2 YYREEE (reference sequence). DNA of the CDR3: TGTGCCAGCAGCGAGGACAGTCTTAGTCGAGATACGCAGTATTTT. Translation gives CASSEDSLSRDTQYF.

The V and J genes are TRBV30 and TRBJ1-1, with D perhaps matching TRBD1 (6 bases). CDR1 is GTSNPN, CDR2 SVGIG, per germline (reference sequence). V shed 5 bases and J shed 9 bases, with 13 bases lying between them. This CDR3 has 11 residues. CDR3: CAWERGQQAFF. The CDR3, as DNA: TGTGCCTGGGAAAGAGGACAGCAAGCTTTCTTT.

The chain is built from TRBV12-1 and TRBJ2-5; TRBD1 is the table's D call, not checked against the DNA. TRBV12-1 is a documented pseudogene. CDR3 length: 14 amino acids. The CDR3 coding sequence is TGTGCCAGCAGCTTTAGGCAGGGGGCCAGGGTTAAGTACTTC. Its protein product is CASSFRQGARVKYF.

This chain uses TRBV19 with TRBJ1-2; no clear D. Germline V gene sequence: CDR1 LNHDA, CDR2 SQIVND (reference sequence). This CDR3 comprises 13 residues. Trimming shortened V by 6 bases and J by 1 base, and 9 bases separated the two germline ends. The CDR3 is CASRETVNYGYTF. CDR3 in DNA: TGTGCCAGTAGGGAGACTGTTAACTATGGCTACACCTTC.

This rearrangement joins TRBV12-3 or TRBV12-4 to TRBJ1-4; a possible D gene is TRBD1 (5 bases). CDR3 length: 12 residues. Trimming pared 6 bases from V and 8 bases from J, leaving 10 bases between. CDR3 in amino acids: CASRRGSEKLFF. The CDR3 DNA reads TGTGCCAGCAGAAGGGGATCCGAAAAACTGTTTTTT.